This is a list of T cell receptor beta chains from one sample in a study of cytomegalovirus exposure and HLA in healthy donors. Assay: immunoSEQ multiplex PCR; the TCRdb copy retains only in-frame clones and omits some. The profile shows some 150,000 clones, around 60% of them singletons. The sample was PBMCs. These receptors were collected from a woman in her sixties in good health and CMV-seropositive. The CDR3 runs from the conserved cysteine through the conserved F or W.

J gene	CDR3 length	V gene	CDR3 protein
TRBJ2-1	16	TRBV16	CASSQYRGSSYNEQFF
TRBJ1-1	16	TRBV7-8	CASSFLPGQGNTEAFF
TRBJ1-5	17	TRBV7-9	CASSLAVGDSHNQPQHF
TRBJ1-3	15	TRBV5-1	CASSATPGQGNTIYF
TRBJ1-1	15	TRBV5-4	CASSRTRDRNTEAFF
TRBJ2-7	15	TRBV11-2	CASSLTSGGNYEQYF
TRBJ2-3	17	TRBV29-1	CSVEGTSGRGSTDTQYF
TRBJ2-7	13	TRBV4-1	CASSQGDSYEQYF
TRBJ2-1	15	TRBV18	CASSPSGTGHNEQFF
TRBJ2-5	14	TRBV30	CAWNPGQGAREQYF
TRBJ2-1	16	TRBV7-2	CASSFRPGLADNEQFF
TRBJ2-7	12	TRBV29-1	CSVVDSSYEQYF
TRBJ1-2	13	TRBV28	CASSFSGGVGYTF
TRBJ2-5	14	TRBV7-2	CASSLVRALETQYF
TRBJ2-7	14	TRBV27	CASSLSRDSYEQYF
TRBJ2-6	14	TRBV19	CASSLYSGANVLTF
TRBJ2-5	16	TRBV28	CASSSRRTGVEETQYF
TRBJ1-5	13	TRBV6-1	CASGPQGNQPQHF
TRBJ2-3	20	TRBV5-1	CASSLARGTSHIPGTDTQYF
TRBJ1-2	13	TRBV10-3	CAISEGRGVGYTF
TRBJ2-7	15	TRBV7-2	CASSLAATGTYEQYF
.	13	TRBV6-6	CASSQGTAYEQYF
TRBJ2-7	15	TRBV28	CASSFGTSGSYEQYF
TRBJ2-5	14	TRBV5-1	CASSLVPGVKTQYF
TRBJ2-7	14	TRBV2	CASSVAGGPYEQYF
TRBJ1-5	17	TRBV28	CASTSDGTGGLGQPQHF
TRBJ1-1	12	TRBV2	CATNTGGPEAFF
TRBJ2-7	16	TRBV27	CASSLSPPAGWYEQYF
TRBJ2-1	13	TRBV7-3	CASSLGAGNEQFF
TRBJ1-1	14	TRBV19	CASSAPGQDTEAFF
TRBJ2-7	14	TRBV10-3	CAIRGQDQTYEQYF
TRBJ2-7	15	TRBV7-9	CASSLLGQGLSEQYF
TRBJ2-3	14	TRBV7-2	CASSADYRTDTQYF